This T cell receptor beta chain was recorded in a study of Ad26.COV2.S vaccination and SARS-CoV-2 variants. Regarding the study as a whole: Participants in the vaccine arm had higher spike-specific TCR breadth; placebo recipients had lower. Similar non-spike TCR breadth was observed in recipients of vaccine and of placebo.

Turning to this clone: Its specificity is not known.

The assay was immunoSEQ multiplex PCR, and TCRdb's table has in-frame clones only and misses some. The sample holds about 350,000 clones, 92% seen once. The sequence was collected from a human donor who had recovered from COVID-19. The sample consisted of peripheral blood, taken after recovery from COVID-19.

The CDR3 bases are TGTGCCAGTAGTATAGTCTCGGTCTCCATTGAAGCTTTCTTT. Protein product: CASSIVSVSIEAFF. This chain connects TRBV19 to TRBJ1-1; no definite D call. The V gene's germline CDR1 is LNHDA and CDR2 SQIVND (reference sequence). The V gene lost 1 base and the J gene lost 7 bases, with 13 bases spanning the gap. This CDR3 is 14 amino acids long.